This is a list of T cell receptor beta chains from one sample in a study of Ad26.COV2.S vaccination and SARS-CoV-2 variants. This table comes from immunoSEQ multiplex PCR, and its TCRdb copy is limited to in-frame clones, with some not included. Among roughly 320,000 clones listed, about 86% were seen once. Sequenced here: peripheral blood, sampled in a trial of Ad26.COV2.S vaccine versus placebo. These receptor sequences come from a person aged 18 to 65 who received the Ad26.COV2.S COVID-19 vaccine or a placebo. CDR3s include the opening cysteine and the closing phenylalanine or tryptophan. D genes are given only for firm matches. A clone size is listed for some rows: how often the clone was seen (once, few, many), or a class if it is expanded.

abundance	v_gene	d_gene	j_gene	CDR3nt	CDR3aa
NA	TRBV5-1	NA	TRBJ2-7	TGCGCCAGCAGCTTGGAGGGCCAGTACGAGCAGTACTTC	CASSLEGQYEQYF
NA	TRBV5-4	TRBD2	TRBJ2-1	TGTGCCAGCAGCAAAACTAGCGGGGAAACCAATGAGCAGTTCTTC	CASSKTSGETNEQFF
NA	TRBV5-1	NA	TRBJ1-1	TGCGCCAGCAGCTCTGGTGACGTCCTGAACACTGAAGCTTTCTTT	CASSSGDVLNTEAFF
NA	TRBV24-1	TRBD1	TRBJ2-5	TGTGCCACCAGTGAAGGGACAGGGGGCCAAGAGACCCAGTACTTC	CATSEGTGGQETQYF
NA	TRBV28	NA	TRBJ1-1	TGTGCCAGCAGCAGACTGGGGCAGGGATTAACTGAAGCTTTCTTT	CASSRLGQGLTEAFF
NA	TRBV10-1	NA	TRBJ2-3	TGCGCCAGCAGTAATTTAAGGGAGAAAGATACGCAGTATTTT	CASSNLREKDTQYF
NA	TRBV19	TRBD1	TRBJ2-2	TGTGCCAGTAGTATTTGGGCAGGACAGGGAGGATCCGGGGAGCTGTTTTTT	CASSIWAGQGGSGELFF
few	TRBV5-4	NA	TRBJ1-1	TGTGCCAGCAGCTTCCCAGGGAGTTACACTGAAGCTTTCTTT	CASSFPGSYTEAFF
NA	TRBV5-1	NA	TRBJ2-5	TGCGCCAGCAGCTTGGCCGGGTGGGGGGCCCAAGAGACCCAGTACTTC	CASSLAGWGAQETQYF
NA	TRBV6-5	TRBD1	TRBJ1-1	TGTGCCAGCAGTTACGACAGGGGTAGGACTGAAGCTTTCTTT	CASSYDRGRTEAFF
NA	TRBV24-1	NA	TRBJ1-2	TGTGCCACCAGTGATACAGAGTCGAGCTATGGCTACACCTTC	CATSDTESSYGYTF
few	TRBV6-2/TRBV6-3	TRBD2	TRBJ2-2	TGTGCCAGCAGTACGGAATTAGCGGGGTACACCGGGGAGCTGTTTTTT	CASSTELAGYTGELFF
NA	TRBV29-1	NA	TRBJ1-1	TGCAGCGTTGCGGCCAGGGGAAGGACTGAAGCTTTCTTT	CSVAARGRTEAFF
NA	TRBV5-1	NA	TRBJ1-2	TGCGCCAGCAGCTTAGCCGACTCTAGGGGCTACACCTTC	CASSLADSRGYTF
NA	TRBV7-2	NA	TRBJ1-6	TGTGCCAGCAACCCAGGGGACTATAATTCACCCCTCCACTTT	CASNPGDYNSPLHF
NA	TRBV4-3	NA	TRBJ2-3	TGCGCCAGCAGCCAAGAGTTCGGAAGCACAGATACGCAGTATTTT	CASSQEFGSTDTQYF
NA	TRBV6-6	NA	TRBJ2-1	TGTGCCAGCAGTTACGGGCAGTACAATGAGCAGTTCTTC	CASSYGQYNEQFF
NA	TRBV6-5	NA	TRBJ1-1	TGTGCCAGCGGCACTATAGGCCTTAACACTGAAGCTTTCTTT	CASGTIGLNTEAFF
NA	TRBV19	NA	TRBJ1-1	TGTGCCAGTAGTCCCGGACGGATGAACACTGAAGCTTTCTTT	CASSPGRMNTEAFF
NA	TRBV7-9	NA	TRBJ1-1	TGTGCCAGCAGCCGAAGGGTCGAGGCCACTGAAGCTTTCTTT	CASSRRVEATEAFF
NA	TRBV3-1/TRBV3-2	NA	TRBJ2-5	TGTGCCAGCAGCCAGAGGACCGTGGGCCAAGAGACCCAGTACTTC	CASSQRTVGQETQYF
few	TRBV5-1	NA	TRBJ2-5	TGCGCCAGCAGCGCCGAGCGGCCCCAAGAGACCCAGTACTTC	CASSAERPQETQYF
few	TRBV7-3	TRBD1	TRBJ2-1	TGTGCCAGCAGCCCCGGGGGGACAGGGGACGAGTTCTTC	CASSPGGTGDEFF
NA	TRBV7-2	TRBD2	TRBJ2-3	TGTGCCAGCAGCTTCGCGGGAGCCAAGGGAGATACGCAGTATTTT	CASSFAGAKGDTQYF
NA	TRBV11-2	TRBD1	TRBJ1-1	TGTGCCAGCAGCCTCACAGGGGGCAACACTGAAGCTTTCTTT	CASSLTGGNTEAFF
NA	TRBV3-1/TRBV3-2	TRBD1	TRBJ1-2	TGTGCCAGCAGCCAAGCCAGGGGGCGCGGAGGCTACACCTTC	CASSQARGRGGYTF
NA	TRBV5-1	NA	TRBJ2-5	TGCGCCAGCAGCAAGTACCAAGAGACCCAGTACTTC	CASSKYQETQYF
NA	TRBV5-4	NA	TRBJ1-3	TGTGCCAGCAGCTTGCCCGGGTTCTCTGGAAACACCATATATTTT	CASSLPGFSGNTIYF
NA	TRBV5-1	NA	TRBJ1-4	TGCGCCAGCAGCTTCGCAGGGTCTAATGAAAAACTGTTTTTT	CASSFAGSNEKLFF
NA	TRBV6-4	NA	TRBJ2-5	TGTGCCAGCAGTACAATTACAGGGGGAGGGGAGACCCAGTACTTC	CASSTITGGGETQYF
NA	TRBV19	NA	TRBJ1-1	TGTGCCAGTAGTCCAGTCATGAACACTGAAGCTTTCTTT	CASSPVMNTEAFF
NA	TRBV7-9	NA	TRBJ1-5	TGTGCCAGCAGCCTCCCCGAACAGCCCCAGCATTTT	CASSLPEQPQHF
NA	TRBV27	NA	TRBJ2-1	TGTGCCAGCAGTTTATCGTCACTGTACAATGAGCAGTTCTTC	CASSLSSLYNEQFF
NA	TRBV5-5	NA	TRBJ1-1	TGTGCCAGCAGCATGGCTCCGGGGGGAGTAAACACTGAAGCTTTCTTT	CASSMAPGGVNTEAFF
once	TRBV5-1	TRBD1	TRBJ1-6	TGCGCCAGCAGCAATGGACAGGGGCGGGATTCACCCCTCCACTTT	CASSNGQGRDSPLHF
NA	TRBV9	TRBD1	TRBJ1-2	TGTGCCAGCAGCGTAGCGGGACAGGGGTATGGCTACACCTTC	CASSVAGQGYGYTF
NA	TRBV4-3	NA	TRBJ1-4	TGCGCCAGCAGCCAAGGCAGGGGACCTAATGAAAAACTGTTTTTT	CASSQGRGPNEKLFF
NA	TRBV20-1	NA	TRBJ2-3	TGCAGTGCTAGTGGCCCGGGGCCTTTCAGTGGTCCAGATACGCAGTATTTT	CSASGPGPFSGPDTQYF
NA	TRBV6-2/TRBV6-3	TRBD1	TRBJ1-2	TGTGCCAGCAGTTACCGTGCGACAGGGGGCTATGGCTACACCTTC	CASSYRATGGYGYTF
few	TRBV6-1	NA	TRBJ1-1	TGTGCCAGCAGTGAAAAATACAGACTAGCGGGGACTGAAGCTTTCTTT	CASSEKYRLAGTEAFF
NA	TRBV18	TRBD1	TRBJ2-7	TGTGCCAGCTCACCACGACAGGGCTCCACCTGGGACGAGCAGTACTTC	CASSPRQGSTWDEQYF
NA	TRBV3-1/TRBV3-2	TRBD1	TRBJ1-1	TGTGCCAGCAGCCACCGACAGGGCCAGAACACTGAAGCTTTCTTT	CASSHRQGQNTEAFF
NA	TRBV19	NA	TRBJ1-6	TGTGCCAGTAGTATCACGACACCCCCCGATTCACCCCTCCACTTT	CASSITTPPDSPLHF
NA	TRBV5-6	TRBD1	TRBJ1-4	TGTGCCAGCAGCTTCCGGACAGGGGGCCCAGGAAAACTGTTTTTT	CASSFRTGGPGKLFF
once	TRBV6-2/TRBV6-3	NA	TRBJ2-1	TGTGCCAGCAGTAGACCCGTCCGTAGTAGCAATGAGCAGTTCTTC	CASSRPVRSSNEQFF
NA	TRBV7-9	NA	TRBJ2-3	TGTGCCAGCAGCCTTGGGGGGGCCATAGATCTTCCCCGAGATACGCAGTATTTT	CASSLGGAIDLPRDTQYF
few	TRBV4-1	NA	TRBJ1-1	TGCGCCAGCAGCCAAACCTTTCAGGGAGGGAGCACTGAAGCTTTCTTT	CASSQTFQGGSTEAFF
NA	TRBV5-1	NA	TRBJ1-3	TGCGCCAGCAGCTTGCGGCAAATGGAGGCAGGAAACACCATATATTTT	CASSLRQMEAGNTIYF
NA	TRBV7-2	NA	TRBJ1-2	TGTGCCAGCAGCAGATATACAGGTTATGATGGCTACACCTTC	CASSRYTGYDGYTF
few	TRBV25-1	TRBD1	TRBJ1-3	TGTGCCAGCACCCCCAGGGGGCGGACTGGAAACACCATATATTTT	CASTPRGRTGNTIYF
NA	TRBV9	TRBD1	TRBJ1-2	TGTGCCAGCAGCGTAGAGGGACAGGGGGCGCAAGGCTACACCTTC	CASSVEGQGAQGYTF
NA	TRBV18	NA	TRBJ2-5	TGTGCCAGCTCACCATCGTACCAAGAGACCCAGTACTTC	CASSPSYQETQYF
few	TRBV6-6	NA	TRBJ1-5	TGTGCCAGCAGTCGAGGGAACCCCAGTGGCAATCAGCCCCAGCATTTT	CASSRGNPSGNQPQHF
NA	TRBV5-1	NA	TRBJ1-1	TGCGCCAGCAGCTTGGTCATGGGCCGAGGTACTGAAGCTTTCTTT	CASSLVMGRGTEAFF
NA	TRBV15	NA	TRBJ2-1	TGTGCCACCAGCAGAGACTTGCTGGGCAATGAGCAGTTCTTC	CATSRDLLGNEQFF